The present T cell receptor beta chain was sequenced within a study of cytomegalovirus exposure and HLA in healthy donors. Study-level findings and limits: Confirmation was obtained in vitro that a few CMV-associated chains are specific for CMV antigens. Analysis was carried out at a later point, and it linked a missense DCLRE1C variant to TCR beta V- and J-gene trimming.

The PCR used 60 Vbeta and 13 Jbeta primers. Clones were sequenced by immunoSEQ multiplex PCR, and TCRdb holds only the in-frame ones, with some missing. The specimen's table records around 40,000 clones. Regarding this clone: Antigen: not known.

At sampling all donors were nominally healthy, likely with unrecorded immune exposures. The source material was PBMCs. The receptor's source is a man under 40 in good health and CMV-seronegative.

CDR3 coding DNA: TGTGCCAGCAGCTTAACTAGGGAGTCCGACAATGAGCAGTTCTTC. Amino acids: CASSLTRESDNEQFF. The genes are TRBV7-3 and TRBJ2-1, with D perhaps matching TRBD2 (5 bases). The CDR3 sequence is 15 residues long. V shed 0 bases and J shed 5 bases, with 11 bases lying between them. Germline assignment: CDR1 SGHTA and CDR2 FQGTGA.